A selection of T cell receptor beta chains follows, all from one sample in a study of graft-versus-host responses after intestinal transplantation. These receptors' targets are unknown. The method was immunoSEQ multiplex PCR; TCRdb's version includes in-frame clones alone and lacks a portion of them. Seen here are around 90,000 clones, about 93% observed once, and the top ten hold 0.45% to 0.6%. The material was unstimulated CD8+ T cells sorted from spleen or lymph node cells, obtained before intestinal transplant. Every receptor here comes from a human donor who received an intestinal transplant. Both conserved end residues are part of each CDR3. The D gene is left open where the match is weak. Some rows have no size entry. The others give once, few or many, or a class for an expanded clone.

D	J	V	size	CDR3	DNA
-	TRBJ2-3	TRBV5-6	-	CASSPYLADTQYF	TGTGCCAGCAGCCCCTACTTGGCAGATACGCAGTATTTT
TRBD1	TRBJ2-7	TRBV7-9	-	CASSFTTGGAADYEQYF	TGTGCCAGCAGCTTCACCACAGGGGGCGCGGCCGACTACGAGCAGTACTTC
-	TRBJ2-7	TRBV10-1	few	CAGISQGKGYEQYF	TGCGCCGGGATCTCTCAGGGTAAGGGGTACGAGCAGTACTTC
TRBD1	TRBJ2-2	TRBV9	-	CASSGYRGNPGELFF	TGTGCCAGCAGCGGTTACAGGGGGAACCCCGGGGAGCTGTTTTTT
-	TRBJ1-4	TRBV4-2	-	CASSEWTATNEKLFF	TGTGCCAGCAGCGAATGGACAGCAACTAATGAAAAACTGTTTTTT
-	TRBJ2-1	TRBV6-1	-	CASRGGRGEQFF	TGTGCCAGCAGGGGGGGACGGGGTGAGCAGTTCTTC
-	TRBJ1-1	TRBV4-3	-	CASSQGWGRVTEAFF	TGCGCCAGCAGCCAAGGGTGGGGGCGCGTCACTGAAGCTTTCTTT
TRBD1	TRBJ1-2	TRBV27	-	CASSFRGRGNGYTF	TGTGCCAGCAGTTTCCGGGGCAGGGGGAATGGCTACACCTTC
TRBD2	TRBJ2-1	TRBV27	-	CASSLYSTAGEEFF	TGTGCCAGCAGTTTATATTCGACCGCGGGAGAAGAGTTCTTC
-	TRBJ2-5	TRBV28	-	CASSLYKGDKYQETQYF	TGTGCCAGCAGTTTATATAAGGGAGACAAGTACCAAGAGACCCAGTACTTC
-	TRBJ1-1	TRBV27	-	CATYGITGQAFF	TGTGCCACCTATGGGATAACAGGCCAAGCTTTCTTT
-	TRBJ2-1	TRBV4-1	few	CASSQDKLSSYNEQFF	TGCGCCAGCAGCCAAGATAAGCTGAGCTCCTACAATGAGCAGTTCTTC
-	TRBJ1-2	TRBV15	once	CATSPTGGDYGYTF	TGTGCCACCAGTCCCACGGGGGGCGACTATGGCTACACCTTC
TRBD1	TRBJ2-7	TRBV9	-	CASSSGQGSSYEQYF	TGTGCCAGCAGCTCCGGACAGGGGTCGTCCTACGAGCAGTACTTC
-	TRBJ2-1	TRBV7-9	-	CASSLNLAGGRDEQFF	TGTGCCAGCAGCCTCAATCTAGCCGGGGGTAGGGATGAGCAGTTCTTC
TRBD1	TRBJ2-7	TRBV7-6	-	CASSLYDRGEQYF	TGTGCCAGCAGCTTATACGACAGGGGCGAGCAGTACTTC
-	TRBJ1-1	TRBV4-1	-	CASSQQTGNTEAFF	TGCGCCAGCAGCCAACAGACGGGGAACACTGAAGCTTTCTTT
TRBD1	TRBJ1-6	TRBV4-1	-	CASSFGQGASPLHF	TGCGCCAGCAGTTTCGGACAGGGGGCTTCACCCCTCCACTTT
-	TRBJ1-4	TRBV7-2	-	CASSTDSRTTEKLFF	TGTGCCAGCAGCACAGATAGCCGGACTACTGAAAAACTGTTTTTT
-	TRBJ2-1	TRBV11-2	once	CASSLAQGTYNEQFF	TGTGCCAGCAGCTTAGCACAGGGTACCTACAATGAGCAGTTCTTC
TRBD1	TRBJ1-4	TRBV29-1	once	CSAQDRDYNEKLFF	TGCAGCGCCCAGGACAGGGACTATAATGAAAAACTGTTTTTT
TRBD2	TRBJ2-2	TRBV15	-	CATSRDDLLAGHTGELFF	TGTGCCACCAGCAGAGATGATTTACTAGCGGGGCACACCGGGGAGCTGTTTTTT
-	TRBJ2-7	TRBV4-3	-	CASSQDGTSTWYEQYF	TGCGCCAGCAGCCAAGACGGGACTTCGACTTGGTACGAGCAGTACTTC
-	TRBJ1-5	TRBV30	-	CACSGGYWNQPQHF	TGTGCCTGCAGTGGGGGCTATTGGAATCAGCCCCAGCATTTT
TRBD1	TRBJ1-6	TRBV15	-	CATSRLTGGWSPLHF	TGTGCCACCAGCAGATTGACAGGGGGCTGGTCACCCCTCCACTTT
-	TRBJ1-2	TRBV9	-	CASSVESGYGYTF	TGTGCCAGCAGCGTAGAATCAGGGTATGGCTACACCTTC
-	TRBJ2-7	TRBV19	-	CASSFGSGGTYEQYF	-
TRBD1	TRBJ2-5	TRBV2	once	CASSDPGQGSETQYF	TGTGCCAGCAGTGATCCCGGACAGGGTTCCGAGACCCAGTACTTC
-	TRBJ1-2	TRBV5-5	-	CASSLGEGGGYTF	TGTGCCAGCAGCTTGGGCGAAGGGGGTGGCTACACCTTC
-	TRBJ1-1	TRBV5-8	-	CASSRFRGGAPEAFF	TGTGCCAGCAGCCGTTTTCGGGGTGGTGCCCCTGAAGCTTTCTTT
TRBD1	TRBJ1-1	TRBV19	-	CASSIMAGGETEAFF	TGTGCCAGTAGTATAATGGCAGGGGGCGAGACTGAAGCTTTCTTT
-	TRBJ2-1	TRBV27	-	CASGRTGLENEQFF	TGTGCCAGCGGGAGGACAGGACTCGAAAATGAGCAGTTCTTC
-	TRBJ1-5	TRBV9	once	CASSVGGGIGQPQHF	TGTGCCAGCAGCGTAGGGGGGGGGATAGGTCAGCCCCAGCATTTT
-	TRBJ1-1	TRBV5-1	-	CASSPGQPMNTEAFF	TGCGCCAGCAGCCCCGGACAGCCCATGAACACTGAAGCTTTCTTT
TRBD2	TRBJ2-1	TRBV6-4	few	CASSGLAGGYNEQFF	TGTGCCAGCAGTGGACTAGCGGGGGGGTACAATGAGCAGTTCTTC
TRBD1	TRBJ1-3	TRBV7-6	-	CASSLAGGTGNTIYF	TGTGCCAGCAGCTTAGCAGGGGGCACTGGAAACACCATATATTTT
-	TRBJ2-7	TRBV7-8	-	CASSIRQTYEQYF	TGTGCCAGCAGCATAAGACAGACCTACGAGCAGTACTTC
-	TRBJ2-2	TRBV7-6	once	CASSLYAGFVTGELFF	TGTGCCAGCAGCTTATATGCAGGGTTTGTCACCGGGGAGCTGTTTTTT
TRBD2	TRBJ2-1	TRBV9	-	CASSARLAGAYNEQFF	TGTGCCAGCAGCGCCAGACTAGCGGGGGCGTACAATGAGCAGTTCTTC
-	TRBJ1-1	TRBV9	-	CASSIAGEGTEAFF	TGTGCCAGCAGCATCGCTGGGGAGGGGACTGAAGCTTTCTTT
TRBD2	TRBJ2-7	TRBV4-2	-	CASSQELYTGGLSYEQYF	TGTGCCAGCAGCCAAGAACTCTATACGGGAGGACTCTCCTACGAGCAGTACTTC
-	TRBJ1-6	TRBV6-1	few	CASSSGQGNSPLHF	TGTGCCAGCAGTTCCGGCCAGGGGAATTCACCCCTCCACTTT
-	TRBJ1-1	TRBV7-8	-	CASSLAWGGLPLTEAFF	TGTGCCAGCAGCTTAGCCTGGGGGGGCCTTCCTCTCACTGAAGCTTTCTTT
-	TRBJ2-1	TRBV19	-	CVSSILGGSYNEQFF	TGTGTCAGTAGTATTCTCGGGGGATCCTACAATGAGCAGTTCTTC
TRBD2	TRBJ2-7	TRBV27	-	CASSFYPWPREGRYEQYF	TGTGCCAGCAGTTTCTATCCATGGCCCCGGGAGGGGCGGTACGAGCAGTACTTC
TRBD1	TRBJ2-5	TRBV29-1	-	CSVEDFGTGGRETQYF	TGCAGCGTTGAAGATTTTGGGACAGGGGGTCGCGAGACCCAGTACTTC
TRBD1	TRBJ2-7	TRBV7-9	-	CASSPGTGGSYEQYF	TGTGCCAGCAGTCCTGGGACAGGGGGTTCCTACGAGCAGTACTTC
-	TRBJ2-2	TRBV5-8	-	CASSLVWGWGTTNTGELFF	TGTGCCAGCAGCTTGGTATGGGGTTGGGGGACAACGAACACCGGGGAGCTGTTTTTT
TRBD2	TRBJ2-1	TRBV14	-	CASSQYGTSGRNEQFF	TGTGCCAGCAGCCAATACGGGACTAGCGGGAGGAATGAGCAGTTCTTC
-	TRBJ1-5	TRBV15	-	CATSRDLGLGSNQSQHF	TGTGCCACCAGCAGAGATCTCGGACTGGGGAGTAATCAGTCCCAGCATTTT
TRBD2	TRBJ2-1	TRBV9	-	CASSGMGGKSYNEQFF	TGTGCCAGCAGCGGTATGGGGGGGAAGTCTTACAATGAGCAGTTCTTC
-	TRBJ2-3	TRBV21-1	-	CASSKGQTDTQYF	TGTGCCAGCAGCAAAGGGCAGACAGATACGCAGTATTTT
TRBD2	TRBJ2-1	TRBV27	-	CASSNGVAGTNEQFF	TGTGCCAGCAGTAATGGGGTAGCGGGAACCAATGAGCAGTTCTTC
TRBD1	TRBJ2-7	TRBV30	-	CAWGTGSSSEQYF	TGTGCCTGGGGGACAGGATCATCAAGCGAGCAGTACTTC
TRBD1	TRBJ1-2	TRBV13	-	CASSQEGQGVDYGYTF	TGTGCCAGCAGCCAAGAGGGACAGGGGGTTGATTATGGCTACACCTTC